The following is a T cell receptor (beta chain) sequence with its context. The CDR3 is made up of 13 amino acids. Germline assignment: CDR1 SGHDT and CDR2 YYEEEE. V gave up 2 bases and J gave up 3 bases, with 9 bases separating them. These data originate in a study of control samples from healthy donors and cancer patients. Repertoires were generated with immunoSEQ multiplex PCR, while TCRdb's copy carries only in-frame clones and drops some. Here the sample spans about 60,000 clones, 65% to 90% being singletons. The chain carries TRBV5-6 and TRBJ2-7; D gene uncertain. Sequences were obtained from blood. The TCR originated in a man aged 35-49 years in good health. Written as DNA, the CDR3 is TGTGCCAGCAGCTTAAACAGTGTCTACGAGCAGTACTTC. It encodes CASSLNSVYEQYF.